This T cell receptor beta chain derives from a study of control samples from healthy donors and cancer patients. Profiled with immunoSEQ multiplex PCR; TCRdb holds only in-frame clones, not every one. The sample has over 80,000 clones; roughly four fifths are singletons. The CDR3 runs to 14 residues. Between the trimmed V and J ends, which lost 4 bases and 4 bases, there was a span of 10 bases. Germline CDR1 and CDR2: MNHEY and SVGEGT. This TCR was sampled from a man aged 55 to 69 in good health. Sequencing was carried out using blood. The chain has TRBV6-2 or TRBV6-3 and TRBJ2-2, with D maybe TRBD2 (5 bases). The CDR3 DNA follows: TGTGCCAGCAGTTTAGGACTCTCCACCGGGGAGCTGTTTTTT. Residues: CASSLGLSTGELFF.